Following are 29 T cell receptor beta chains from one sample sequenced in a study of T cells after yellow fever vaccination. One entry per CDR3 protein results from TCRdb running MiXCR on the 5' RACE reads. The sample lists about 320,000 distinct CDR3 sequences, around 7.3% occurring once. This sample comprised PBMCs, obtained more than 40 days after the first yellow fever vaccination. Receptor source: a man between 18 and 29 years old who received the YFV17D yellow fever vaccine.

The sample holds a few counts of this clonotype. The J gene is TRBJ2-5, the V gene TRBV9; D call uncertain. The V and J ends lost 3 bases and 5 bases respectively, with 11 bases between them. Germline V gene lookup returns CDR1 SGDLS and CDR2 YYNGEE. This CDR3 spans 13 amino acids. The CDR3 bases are TGTGCCAGCAGCGCGGATAGTAGGGAGACCCAGTACTTC. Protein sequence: CASSADSRETQYF.

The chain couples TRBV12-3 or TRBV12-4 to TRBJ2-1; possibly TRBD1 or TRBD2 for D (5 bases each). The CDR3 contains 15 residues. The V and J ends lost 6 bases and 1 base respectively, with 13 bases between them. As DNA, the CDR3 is TGTGCCAGCAGGAGGGGCCTGGATTCCTACAATGAGCAGTTCTTC. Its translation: CASRRGLDSYNEQFF.

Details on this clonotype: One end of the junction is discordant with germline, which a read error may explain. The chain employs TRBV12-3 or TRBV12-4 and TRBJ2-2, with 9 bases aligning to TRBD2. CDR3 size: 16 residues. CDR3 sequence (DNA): TGTGCCACTTTTCCCCGGACTAGCGAATCCCCCGGGGAGCTGTCTTTT. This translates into CATFPRTSESPGELSF.

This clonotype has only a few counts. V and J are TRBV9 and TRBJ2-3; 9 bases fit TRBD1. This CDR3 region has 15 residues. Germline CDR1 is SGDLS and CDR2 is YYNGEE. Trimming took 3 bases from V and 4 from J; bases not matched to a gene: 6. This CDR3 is CASSGDRAGADTQYF. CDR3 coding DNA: TGTGCCAGCAGCGGGGACAGGGCGGGGGCAGATACGCAGTATTTT.

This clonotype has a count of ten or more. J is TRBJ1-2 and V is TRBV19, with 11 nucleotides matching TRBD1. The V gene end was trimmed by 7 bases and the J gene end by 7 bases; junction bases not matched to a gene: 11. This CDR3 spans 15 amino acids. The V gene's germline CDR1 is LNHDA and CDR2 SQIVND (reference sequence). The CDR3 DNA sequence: TGTGCCAGTAACCAAGCCGGGACAGGGGGACGTGGCTACACCTTC. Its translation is CASNQAGTGGRGYTF. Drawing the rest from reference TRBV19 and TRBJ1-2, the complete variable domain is DGGITQSPKYLFRKEGQNVTLSCEQNLNHDAMYWYRQDPGQGLRLIYYSQIVNDFQKGDIAEGYSVSREKKESFPLTVTSAQKNPTAFYLCASNQAGTGGRGYTFGSGTRLTVV.

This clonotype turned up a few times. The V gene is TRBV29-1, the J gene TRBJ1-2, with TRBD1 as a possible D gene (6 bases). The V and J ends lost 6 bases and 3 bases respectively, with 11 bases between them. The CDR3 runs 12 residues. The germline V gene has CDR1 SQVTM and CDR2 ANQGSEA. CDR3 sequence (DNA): TGCAGCGTACGGACAGAAGACTATGGCTACACCTTC. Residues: CSVRTEDYGYTF.

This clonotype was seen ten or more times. CDR3: CASSLSILQPQHF. CDR3 DNA: TGTGCCAGCAGTTTATCGATCCTTCAGCCCCAGCATTTT. The chain is built from TRBV27 and TRBJ1-5; D gene uncertain. Trimming left V 0 bases short and J 6 bases short, with 6 bases between. Germline lookup yields CDR1 MNHEY and CDR2 SMNVEV (reference sequence). The CDR3 runs to 13 residues.

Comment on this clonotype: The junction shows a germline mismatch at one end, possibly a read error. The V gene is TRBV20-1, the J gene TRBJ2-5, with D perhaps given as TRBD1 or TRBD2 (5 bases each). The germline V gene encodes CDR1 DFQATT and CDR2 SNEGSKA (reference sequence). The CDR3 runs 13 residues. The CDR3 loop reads CSSSTGAEETQYF. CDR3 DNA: TGCAGTTCTAGCACTGGGGCGGAGGAGACCCAGTACTTC.

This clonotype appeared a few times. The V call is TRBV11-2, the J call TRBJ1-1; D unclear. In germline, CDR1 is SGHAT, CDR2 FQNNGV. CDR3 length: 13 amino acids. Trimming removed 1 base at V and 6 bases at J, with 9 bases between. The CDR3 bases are TGTGCCAGCAGCTTAGGGGATTACTCTGAAGCTTTCTTT. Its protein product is CASSLGDYSEAFF.

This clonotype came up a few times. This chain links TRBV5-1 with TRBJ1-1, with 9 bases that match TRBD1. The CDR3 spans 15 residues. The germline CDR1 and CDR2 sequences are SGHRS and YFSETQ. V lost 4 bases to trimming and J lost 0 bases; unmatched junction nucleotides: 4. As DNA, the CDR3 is TGCGCCAGCAGCGGGGGACAGGGAATGAACACTGAAGCTTTCTTT. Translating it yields CASSGGQGMNTEAFF.

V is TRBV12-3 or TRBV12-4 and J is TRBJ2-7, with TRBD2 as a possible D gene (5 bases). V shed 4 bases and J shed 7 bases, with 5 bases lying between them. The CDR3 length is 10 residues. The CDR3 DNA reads TGTGCCAGCAGTTCGGGGGAGCAGTACTTC. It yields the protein CASSSGEQYF.

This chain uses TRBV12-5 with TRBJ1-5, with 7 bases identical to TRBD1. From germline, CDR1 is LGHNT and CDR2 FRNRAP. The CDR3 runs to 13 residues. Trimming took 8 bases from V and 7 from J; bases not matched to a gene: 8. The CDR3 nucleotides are TGTGCTAGTCACGGAGGGGGCACCCAGCCCCAGCATTTT. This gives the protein CASHGGGTQPQHF.

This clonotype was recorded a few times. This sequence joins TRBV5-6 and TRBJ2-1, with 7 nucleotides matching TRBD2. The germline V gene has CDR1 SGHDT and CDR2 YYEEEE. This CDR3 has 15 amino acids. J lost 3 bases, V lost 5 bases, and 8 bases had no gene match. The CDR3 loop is CASSSAGENYNEQFF. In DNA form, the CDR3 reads TGTGCCAGCAGTTCGGCGGGGGAAAACTACAATGAGCAGTTCTTC. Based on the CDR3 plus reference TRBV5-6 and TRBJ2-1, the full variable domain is DAGVTQSPTHLIKTRGQQVTLRCSPKSGHDTVSWYQQALGQGPQFIFQYYEEEERQRGNFPDRFSGHQFPNYSSELNVNALLLGDSALYLCASSSAGENYNEQFFGPGTRLTVL.

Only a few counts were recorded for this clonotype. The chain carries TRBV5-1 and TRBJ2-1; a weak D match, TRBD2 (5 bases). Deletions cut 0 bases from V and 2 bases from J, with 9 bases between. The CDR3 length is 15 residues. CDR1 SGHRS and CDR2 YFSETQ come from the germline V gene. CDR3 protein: CASSLEGSPYNEQFF. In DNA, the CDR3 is TGCGCCAGCAGCTTGGAAGGGAGCCCCTACAATGAGCAGTTCTTC.

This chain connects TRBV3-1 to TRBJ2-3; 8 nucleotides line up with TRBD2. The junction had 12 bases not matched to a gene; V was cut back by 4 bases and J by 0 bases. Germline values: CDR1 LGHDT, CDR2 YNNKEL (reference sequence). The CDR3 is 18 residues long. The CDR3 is CASSLRMAGGLSTDTQYF. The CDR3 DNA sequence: TGTGCCAGCAGCCTCCGGATGGCGGGGGGCCTAAGCACAGATACGCAGTATTTT.

CDR3 coding DNA: TGTGCCAGCAGCCGGGACAGCCTGCCAGCTTTCTTT. Amino acids: CASSRDSLPAFF. The chain has TRBV7-2 and TRBJ1-1; 7 positions match TRBD1. The CDR3 sequence is 12 residues long. CDR1 SGHTA and CDR2 FQGNSA come from the germline V gene. V gave up 5 bases and J gave up 10 bases; unmatched junction bases: 7. The full variable domain, completed using reference TRBV7-2 and TRBJ1-1, is GAGVSQSPSNKVTEKGKDVELRCDPISGHTALYWYRQSLGQGLEFLIYFQGNSAPDKSGLPSDRFSAERTGGSVSTLTIQRTQQEDSAVYLCASSRDSLPAFFGQGTRLTVV.

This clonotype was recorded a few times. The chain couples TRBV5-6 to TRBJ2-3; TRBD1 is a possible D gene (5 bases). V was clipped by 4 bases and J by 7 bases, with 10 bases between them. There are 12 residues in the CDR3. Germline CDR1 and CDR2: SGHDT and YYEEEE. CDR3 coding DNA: TGTGCCAGCAGCCCTGGGGCTCATACGCAGTATTTT. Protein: CASSPGAHTQYF.

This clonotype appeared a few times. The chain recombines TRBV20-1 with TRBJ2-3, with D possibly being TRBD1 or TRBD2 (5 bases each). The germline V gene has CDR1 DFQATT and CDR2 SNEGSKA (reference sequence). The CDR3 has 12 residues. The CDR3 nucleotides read TGCAGGGAGGACACCTGCACAGATACGCAGTATTTT. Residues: CREDTCTDTQYF.

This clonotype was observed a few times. The CDR3 DNA sequence: TGTGCCAGCAGCTTAGTTCTGGAGGGGGGGACAGATACGCAGTATTTT. Translated, it gives CASSLVLEGGTDTQYF. The rearrangement uses TRBV7-6 and TRBJ2-3, with D possibly matching TRBD2 (7 bases). CDR3 length equals 16 residues. The germline V and J ends were trimmed by 1 base and 3 bases, with 14 bases remaining between them. The germline gives CDR1 SGHVS, CDR2 FNYEAQ.

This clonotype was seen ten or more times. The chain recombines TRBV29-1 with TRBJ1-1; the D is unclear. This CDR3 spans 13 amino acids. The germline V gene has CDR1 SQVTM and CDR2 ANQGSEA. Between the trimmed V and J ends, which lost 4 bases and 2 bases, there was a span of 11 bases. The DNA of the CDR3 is TGCAGCGTTGCCCTCTTGGGTAACACTGAAGCTTTCTTT. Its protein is CSVALLGNTEAFF.

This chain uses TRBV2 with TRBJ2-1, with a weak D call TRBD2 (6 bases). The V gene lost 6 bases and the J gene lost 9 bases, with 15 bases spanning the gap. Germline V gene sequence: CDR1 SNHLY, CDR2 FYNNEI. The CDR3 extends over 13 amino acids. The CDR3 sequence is CASRRDSGPEQFF. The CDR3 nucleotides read TGTGCCAGCAGGAGGGACTCCGGACCTGAGCAGTTCTTC.

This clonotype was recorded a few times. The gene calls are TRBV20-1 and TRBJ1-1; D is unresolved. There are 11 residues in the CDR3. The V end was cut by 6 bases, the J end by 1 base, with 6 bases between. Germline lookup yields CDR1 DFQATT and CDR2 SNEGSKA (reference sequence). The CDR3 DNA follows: TGCAGTGCGCCCGCGAACACTGAAGCTTTCTTT. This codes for CSAPANTEAFF.

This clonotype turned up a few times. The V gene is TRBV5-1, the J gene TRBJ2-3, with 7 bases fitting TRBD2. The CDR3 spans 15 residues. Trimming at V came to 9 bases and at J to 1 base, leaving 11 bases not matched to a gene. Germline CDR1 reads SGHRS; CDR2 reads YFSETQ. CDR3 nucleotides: TGCGCCACCCAACCACGGGCGGGGGGCACAGATACGCAGTATTTT. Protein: CATQPRAGGTDTQYF.

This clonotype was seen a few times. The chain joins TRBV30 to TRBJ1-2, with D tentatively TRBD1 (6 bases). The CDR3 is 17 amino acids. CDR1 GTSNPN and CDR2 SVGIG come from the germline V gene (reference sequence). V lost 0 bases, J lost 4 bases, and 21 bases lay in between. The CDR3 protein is CAWSVLRDTLLGYGYTF. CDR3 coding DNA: TGTGCCTGGAGTGTACTTCGGGACACCCTTCTCGGCTATGGCTACACCTTC.

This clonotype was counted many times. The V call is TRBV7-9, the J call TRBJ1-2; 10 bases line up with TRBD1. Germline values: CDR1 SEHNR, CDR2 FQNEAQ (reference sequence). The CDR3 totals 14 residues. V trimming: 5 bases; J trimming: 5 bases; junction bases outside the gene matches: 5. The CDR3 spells CASSTRTGGYGYTF. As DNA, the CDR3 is TGTGCCAGCAGCACCCGGACAGGGGGGTATGGCTACACCTTC.

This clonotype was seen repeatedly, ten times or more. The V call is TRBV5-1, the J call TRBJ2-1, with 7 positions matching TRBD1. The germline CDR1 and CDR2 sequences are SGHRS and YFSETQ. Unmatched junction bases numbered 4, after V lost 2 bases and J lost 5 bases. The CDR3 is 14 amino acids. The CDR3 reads CASSFRQGNNEQFF. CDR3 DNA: TGCGCCAGCAGCTTCCGACAGGGAAACAATGAGCAGTTCTTC.

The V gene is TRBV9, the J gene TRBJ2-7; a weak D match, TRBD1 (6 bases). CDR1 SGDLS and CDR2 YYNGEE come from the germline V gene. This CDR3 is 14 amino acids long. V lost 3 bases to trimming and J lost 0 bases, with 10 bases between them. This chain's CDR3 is CASSATGDSYEQYF. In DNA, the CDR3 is TGTGCCAGCAGCGCGACAGGAGACTCCTACGAGCAGTACTTC.

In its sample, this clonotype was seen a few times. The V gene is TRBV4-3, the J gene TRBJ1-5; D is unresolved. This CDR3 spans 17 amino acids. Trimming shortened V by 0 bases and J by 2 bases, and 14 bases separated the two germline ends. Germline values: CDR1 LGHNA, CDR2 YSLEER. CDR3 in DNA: TGCGCCAGCAGCCAAGATGCAGGTTCCCTAGGCAATCAGCCCCAGCATTTT. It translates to CASSQDAGSLGNQPQHF.

CDR3 sequence (DNA): TGTGCCAGCAGCTTGGGGACAAAGAACACTGAAGCTTTCTTT. This gives the protein CASSLGTKNTEAFF. J is TRBJ1-1 and V is TRBV5-4; D is possibly TRBD1 (5 bases). Germline values: CDR1 SGHNT, CDR2 YYREEE (reference sequence). The CDR3 covers 14 residues. The V end was cut by 0 bases, the J end by 1 base, with 7 bases between.